This TCR beta chain was recovered during a study of blood T cell repertoires in COVID-19. About the study: From T cells, B-cell-depleted T cells, or PBMCs came the material, which was cDNA or gDNA.

The CDR3 runs 20 residues. V lost 7 bases, J lost 1 base, and 15 bases stayed unmatched. CDR1 LGHNA and CDR2 YNFKEQ come from the germline V gene. Assay: immunoSEQ multiplex PCR; the TCRdb copy retains only in-frame clones and omits some. The top ten clones hold 2% to 3% of a sample with about 280,000 clones, 85% of them seen once. Donors in Cohort 3 who had recovered were those with two negative PCRs, healthcare professional clearance, or resolution of their symptoms. This sequence was found in a woman aged 45-60 years who had recovered from COVID-19. The genes are TRBV4-2 and TRBJ2-3, with TRBD2 identical over 15 bases. Sequenced material: PBMCs or T cells enriched from blood (not recorded which). The CDR3 region is CASTRNPGTSGGRGTDTQYF. CDR3 bases: TGTGCCAGCACCCGCAACCCCGGGACTAGCGGGGGGCGGGGCACAGATACGCAGTATTTT.